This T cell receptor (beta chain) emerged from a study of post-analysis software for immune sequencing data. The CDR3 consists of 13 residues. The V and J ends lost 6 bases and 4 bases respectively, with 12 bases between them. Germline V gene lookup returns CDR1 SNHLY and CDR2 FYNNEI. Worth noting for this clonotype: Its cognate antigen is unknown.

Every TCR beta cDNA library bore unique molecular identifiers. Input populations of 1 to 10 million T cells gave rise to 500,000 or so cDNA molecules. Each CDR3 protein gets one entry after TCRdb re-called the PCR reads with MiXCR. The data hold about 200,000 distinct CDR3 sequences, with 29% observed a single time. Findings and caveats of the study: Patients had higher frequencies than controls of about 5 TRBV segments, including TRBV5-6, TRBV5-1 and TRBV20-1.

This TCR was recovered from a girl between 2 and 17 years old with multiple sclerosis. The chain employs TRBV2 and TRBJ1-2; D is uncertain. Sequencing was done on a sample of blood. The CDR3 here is CASSEAERYGYTF. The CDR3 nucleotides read TGTGCCAGCAGCGAGGCGGAGCGCTATGGCTACACCTTC.